The T cell receptor (beta chain) described here comes from a study of T-cell reconstitution after alpha-beta-depleted transplantation in children (dated by TCRdb to 2016 to 2018). With regard to the full study: Using TCR repertoire profiling, the study quantitatively followed how T-cell immune reconstitution unfolded in children after TCRalphabeta/CD19-depleted allogeneic hematopoietic cell transplantation. What the authors observed across the whole study: The apparently early alphabetaT-cell count recovery about two months after transplant was reportedly dependent on only several hundred rapidly expanded clones derived from non-depleted graft cells. Over the following months the frequencies of hyperexpanded clones went down, and after one year T-cell counts and TCRbeta diversity were mostly credited to newly produced T cells. In some patients, the high TCRbeta diversity seen at day 60 was put down to recipient T cells and intrathymic progenitors that had survived conditioning.

In the germline V gene, CDR1 corresponds to SQVTM and CDR2 to ANQGSEA. The CDR3 covers 13 residues, taking in both the cysteine and the phenylalanine. CDR3 DNA is the only sequence kept; it has 39 bases, read in frame from the first base. At the junction V is shortened by 5 bases and J by 4 bases; bases outside the gene matches: 3. The library was obtained by PCR. Sequencing took place on an Illumina HiSeq 2500. TCR library preparation used molecular barcoding, with unique molecular identifiers applied to normalize quantification of the TCRbeta repertoire. TCRdb cleaned the public reads at Q25 with fastp, built clones with MiXCR and kept in-frame beta chains. Under each unique CDR3 protein, matching rows form one entry showing the most common genes and DNA. The sample data list around 580,000 distinct CDR3 sequences, and 20% to 30% of these were observed just once. The ten most abundant clones make up less than 40% of the sample.

Notes on this clonotype: No antigen is known for it. Base qualities are not provided; no much larger clone lies one nucleotide away.

The treatment or condition label for this specimen denotes: allogeneic hematopoietic cell transplantation with graft depleted of TCRalphabeta T cells and CD19 B cells. The children who served as transplant recipients had been given grafts of TCRalphabeta/CD19-depleted allogeneic hematopoietic cells. The chain employs TRBV29-1 and TRBJ2-1; 9 bases in the middle match TRBD2. This clonotype was sampled from a boy in the first two years of life with Wiskott-Aldrich syndrome, due to receive a stem cell transplant. The input for sequencing was PBMCs, taken before TCRalphabeta/CD19-depleted stem cell transplant. In nucleotide form, the sequence is TGCAGCGTTAGGCTAGCGGGGTACAATGAGCAGTTCTTC. This encodes CSVRLAGYNEQFF.